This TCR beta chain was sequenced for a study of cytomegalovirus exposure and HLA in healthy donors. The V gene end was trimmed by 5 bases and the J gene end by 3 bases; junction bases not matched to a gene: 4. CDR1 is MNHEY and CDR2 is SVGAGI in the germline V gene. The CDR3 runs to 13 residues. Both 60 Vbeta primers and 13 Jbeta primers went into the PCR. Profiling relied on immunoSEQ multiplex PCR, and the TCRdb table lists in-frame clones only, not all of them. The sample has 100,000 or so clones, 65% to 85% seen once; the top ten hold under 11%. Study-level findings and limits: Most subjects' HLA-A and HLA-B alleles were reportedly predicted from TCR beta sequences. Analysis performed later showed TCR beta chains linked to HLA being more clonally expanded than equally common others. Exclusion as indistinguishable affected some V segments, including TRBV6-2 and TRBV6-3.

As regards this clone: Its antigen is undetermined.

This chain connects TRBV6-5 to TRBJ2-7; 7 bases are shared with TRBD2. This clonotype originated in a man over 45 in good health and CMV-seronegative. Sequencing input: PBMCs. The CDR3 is CASSGERDYEQYF. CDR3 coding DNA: TGTGCCAGCAGTGGGGAGCGGGACTACGAGCAGTACTTC.